These 24 T cell receptor beta chains share one sample of origin, sequenced in a study of blood T cell repertoires in COVID-19. Sequencing used immunoSEQ multiplex PCR; TCRdb keeps in-frame clones, though not all of them. The sample carries over 85,000 clones, around 90% recorded once. Sequencing was carried out using peripheral blood. The receptors originated from a man aged 50 to 59 with active or convalescent COVID-19.

V is TRBV3-1 (or the pseudogene TRBV3-2) and J is TRBJ1-1; 9 bases match TRBD1. V trimming: 0 bases; J trimming: 10 bases; junction bases outside the gene matches: 9. The CDR3 contains 15 residues. The germline gives CDR1 LGHDT, CDR2 YNNKEL (reference sequence). The CDR3 loop is CASSQDASLGQGAFF. Here the CDR3 DNA reads TGTGCCAGCAGCCAAGATGCCAGTCTGGGACAGGGAGCTTTCTTT.

This sequence joins TRBV19 and TRBJ2-3; TRBD1 agrees at 9 bases. The CDR3 contains 14 residues. With 8 bases clipped from V and 3 bases from J, the junction kept 6 bases outside the gene matches. CDR1 is LNHDA and CDR2 is SQIVND in the germline V gene (reference sequence). CDR3 amino acids: CASRPDRGTDTQYF. For the CDR3, the DNA is TGTGCCAGTCGCCCGGACAGGGGAACAGATACGCAGTATTTT.

This sequence joins TRBV30 and TRBJ1-6; D is unresolved. Germline V gene data show CDR1 as GTSNPN and CDR2 as SVGIG (reference sequence). This CDR3 region has 17 residues. V lost 4 bases and J lost 2, with 18 bases in between. CDR3 amino acids: CAWTQDVRITYNSPLHF. The CDR3 region has the DNA TGTGCCTGGACCCAGGATGTCAGGATAACCTATAATTCACCCCTCCACTTT.

This chain uses TRBV7-9 with TRBJ2-1, with TRBD1 matching over 11 bases. There are 17 residues in the CDR3. The V gene end was trimmed by 4 bases and the J gene end by 4 bases; junction bases not matched to a gene: 9. Germline V CDR1 and CDR2: SEHNR, FQNEAQ (reference sequence). The CDR3, as DNA: TGTGCCAGCAGCTCCAAGCGGACAGGGGGCGATTACAATGAGCAGTTCTTC. This gives the protein CASSSKRTGGDYNEQFF.

This rearrangement joins TRBV2 to TRBJ2-1, with 10 bases identical to TRBD2. This CDR3 contains 14 residues. CDR1 is SNHLY, CDR2 FYNNEI, per germline. The DNA of the CDR3 is TGTGCGTCAAGCAGGACTAGCGGTAACAATGAGCAGTTCTTC. Amino acid sequence: CASSRTSGNNEQFF.

The chain links TRBV7-9 to TRBJ2-1; possible D gene TRBD1, 6 bases. CDR3 length: 13 amino acids. Trimming cost V 4 bases and J 5 bases, with 9 bases left between them. In germline, CDR1 is SEHNR, CDR2 FQNEAQ (reference sequence). The chain's CDR3 is CASSWDKDNEQFF. The CDR3, as DNA: TGTGCCAGCAGCTGGGACAAGGACAATGAGCAGTTCTTC. The full variable domain, completed using reference TRBV7-9 and TRBJ2-1, is DTGVSQNPRHKITKRGQNVTFRCDPISEHNRLYWYRQTLGQGPEFLTYFQNEAQLEKSRLLSDRFSAERPKGSFSTLEIQRTEQGDSAMYLCASSWDKDNEQFFGPGTRLTVL.

The chain links TRBV6-8 to TRBJ2-5; 12 bases agree with TRBD2. Losses at the gene ends were 11 bases for V and 3 bases for J; bases not matched to a gene: 10. CDR1 and CDR2 (germline): MNHGY, SAAAGT. CDR3 length: 15 amino acids. As DNA, the CDR3 is TGTGCCTCCTCCGCGACTAGCGGGGGCGAAGAGACCCAGTACTTC. Its protein is CASSATSGGEETQYF.

To note about this clone: Other DNA sequences of this sample code for an identical CDR3. DNA of the CDR3: TGTGCCATCAGTGAGTCCCAGGGCAACTATGGCTACACCTTC. It is translated as CAISESQGNYGYTF. J is TRBJ1-2 and V is TRBV10-3, with a possible D match to TRBD1 (5 bases). This CDR3 has 14 residues. Germline CDR1 reads ENHRY; CDR2 reads SYGVKD. V dropped 0 bases and J dropped 2 bases, with 7 bases sitting between them.

This chain joins TRBV7-2 and TRBJ2-5, with TRBD1 identical over 11 bases. V lost 6 bases to trimming and J lost 5 bases; unmatched junction nucleotides: 2. Germline-derived CDR1 and CDR2 are SGHTA and FQGNSA. The CDR3 has 13 residues. Written as DNA, the CDR3 is TGTGCCAGCAGTCGGGACAGGGGGGAGACCCAGTACTTC. This gives the protein CASSRDRGETQYF.

This sequence joins TRBV3-1 (or the pseudogene TRBV3-2) and TRBJ2-7; 7 positions agree with TRBD2. Germline lookup yields CDR1 LGHDT and CDR2 YNNKEL (reference sequence). Germline trimming cut 3 bases from V and 3 bases from J; bases unmatched to any gene: 11. This CDR3 spans 16 amino acids. The chain's CDR3 is CASSHTGTTFYYEQYF. The CDR3 nucleotides read TGTGCCAGCAGCCACACCGGGACTACCTTCTACTACGAGCAGTACTTC.

This clone occurred once. The rearrangement uses TRBV30 and TRBJ1-4; maybe TRBD1 (6 bases). There are 16 residues in the CDR3. V shed 0 bases and J shed 8 bases, with 19 bases lying between them. Germline CDR1 is GTSNPN and CDR2 is SVGIG (reference sequence). CDR3 protein: CAWSVQYNRAGEKLFF. The CDR3 bases are TGTGCCTGGAGTGTACAGTATAACAGGGCGGGCGAAAAACTGTTTTTT.

This clone has just a few counts. This chain joins TRBV27 and TRBJ1-5, with 10 bases matching TRBD1. The CDR3 is 15 residues long. V was pared by 7 bases and J by 6 bases, with 9 bases of the junction left unmatched. From germline, CDR1 is MNHEY and CDR2 SMNVEV (reference sequence). This CDR3 is CASTPGQGKGQPQHF. CDR3 nucleotides: TGTGCCAGCACCCCGGGACAGGGGAAAGGTCAGCCCCAGCATTTT.

The J gene is TRBJ2-3, the V gene TRBV5-1, with D maybe TRBD1 (6 bases). Looked up from germline, CDR1 is SGHRS and CDR2 is YFSETQ. V lost 4 bases and J lost 0, with 9 bases in between. This CDR3 spans 14 amino acids. The CDR3 spells CASSVGQSTDTQYF. CDR3 nucleotide sequence: TGCGCCAGCAGCGTCGGACAGAGCACAGATACGCAGTATTTT.

The V gene is TRBV10-3, the J gene TRBJ2-2; D remains ambiguous. This CDR3 contains 14 residues. Per the germline V gene, CDR1 is ENHRY and CDR2 is SYGVKD. The V end lost 1 base, the J end lost 2 bases, and 5 bases lay between the germline ends. As DNA, the CDR3 is TGTGCCATCAGTGAGTTGAGTAACACCGGGGAGCTGTTTTTT. It yields the protein CAISELSNTGELFF.

The V and J genes are TRBV9 and TRBJ1-2; TRBD1 aligns across 9 bases. Germline V gene data show CDR1 as SGDLS and CDR2 as YYNGEE. Trimming at V came to 0 bases and at J to 4 bases, leaving 7 bases not matched to a gene. The CDR3 sequence is 16 residues long. This CDR3 is CASSVEGTGPIYGYTF. In DNA, the CDR3 is TGTGCCAGCAGCGTAGAAGGGACAGGGCCCATCTATGGCTACACCTTC.

The chain joins TRBV24-1 to TRBJ2-1; D unclear. The ends were cut back, 5 bases at V and 0 bases at J, with 13 bases in the middle. There are 16 residues in the CDR3. Germline V gene lookup returns CDR1 KGHDR and CDR2 SFDVKD. The CDR3 protein is CATSGPSGGSYNEQFF. The CDR3, as DNA: TGTGCCACCAGTGGTCCTTCCGGTGGCTCCTACAATGAGCAGTTCTTC.

The chain is built from TRBV4-2 and TRBJ2-1; D call uncertain. The CDR3 is 13 residues long. Germline CDR1 reads LGHNA; CDR2 reads YNFKEQ. Trimming left V 0 bases short and J 8 bases short, with 8 bases between. CDR3 residues: CASSQERGYEQFF. The CDR3 DNA reads TGTGCCAGCAGCCAAGAACGAGGTTATGAGCAGTTCTTC.

This clone was counted only a few times. The chain recombines TRBV14 with TRBJ1-6, with D perhaps matching TRBD1 (6 bases). Germline-derived CDR1 and CDR2 are SGHDN and FVKESK. V lost 1 base and J lost 0, with 10 bases in between. The CDR3 is made up of 17 amino acids. The CDR3 spells CASSQGDTFSYNSPLHF. The CDR3 DNA reads as TGTGCCAGCAGCCAAGGGGACACCTTCTCCTATAATTCACCCCTCCACTTT.

This clone was detected once. The rearrangement uses TRBV7-6 and TRBJ1-3, with 12 bases fitting TRBD1. The germline V gene has CDR1 SGHVS and CDR2 FNYEAQ. V lost 5 bases, J lost 3 bases, and 8 bases stayed unmatched. The CDR3 is 17 residues long. The CDR3 coding sequence is TGTGCCAGCAGCACCGGGACAGGGGGCGCGGGTGGAAACACCATATATTTT. The encoded protein is CASSTGTGGAGGNTIYF.

The chain joins TRBV6-5 to TRBJ2-3; weak D call: TRBD1 (6 bases). Trimming shortened V by 6 bases and J by 0 bases, and 10 bases separated the two germline ends. CDR3 length: 14 residues. Germline V gene lookup returns CDR1 MNHEY and CDR2 SVGAGI. The CDR3 loop is CASSDRFSTDTQYF. In DNA form, the CDR3 reads TGTGCCAGCAGCGACAGGTTTAGCACAGATACGCAGTATTTT.

The genes are TRBV9 and TRBJ1-6, with no clear D. In germline, CDR1 is SGDLS, CDR2 YYNGEE. The CDR3 has 13 residues. Trimming left V 6 bases short and J 0 bases short, with 4 bases between. CDR3 residues: CASTSSYNSPLHF. Written as DNA, the CDR3 is TGTGCCAGCACGAGCTCCTATAATTCACCCCTCCACTTT.

This clone has just a few counts. The V and J genes are TRBV7-9 and TRBJ2-7, with 7 positions matching TRBD2. The CDR3 extends over 16 amino acids. Germline assignment: CDR1 SEHNR and CDR2 FQNEAQ (reference sequence). Germline trimming cut 0 bases from V and 3 bases from J; bases unmatched to any gene: 8. CDR3 sequence (DNA): TGTGCCAGCAGCTTAGCGGGCGGGCTAGCGGTCTACGAGCAGTACGTC. It codes for CASSLAGGLAVYEQYV.

The rearrangement uses TRBV28 and TRBJ1-5; 10 positions match TRBD1. Germline loops: CDR1 MDHEN, CDR2 SYDVKM. With 7 bases clipped from V and 8 bases from J, the junction kept 11 bases outside the gene matches. The CDR3 runs 15 residues. Here the CDR3 DNA reads TGTGCCAGCATCTCGGGACAGGGGACGGAAAAGCCCCAGCATTTT. Translated: CASISGQGTEKPQHF.

The chain is built from TRBV5-6 and TRBJ2-7; 10 positions agree with TRBD2. Germline V gene data show CDR1 as SGHDT and CDR2 as YYEEEE. This CDR3 is 16 amino acids long. Trimming took 4 bases from V and 3 from J; bases not matched to a gene: 10. The CDR3 DNA follows: TGTGCCAGCAGCCCCCCACCGGGACTAGCGTTCTACGAGCAGTACTTC. Translating gives CASSPPPGLAFYEQYF.